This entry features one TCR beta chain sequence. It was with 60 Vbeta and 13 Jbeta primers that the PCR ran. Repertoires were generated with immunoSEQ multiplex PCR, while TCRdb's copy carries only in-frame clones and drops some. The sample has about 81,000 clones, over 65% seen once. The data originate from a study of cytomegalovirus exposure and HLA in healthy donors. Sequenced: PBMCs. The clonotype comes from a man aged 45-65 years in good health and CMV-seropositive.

CDR3 residues: CASSLTSGASEQYF. DNA of the CDR3: TGTGCCAGCAGCTTAACTAGCGGGGCGAGCGAGCAGTACTTC. The V call is TRBV7-9, the J call TRBJ2-7; 10 nucleotides line up with TRBD2. CDR3 length equals 14 residues. Looked up from germline, CDR1 is SEHNR and CDR2 is FQNEAQ (reference sequence). With 2 bases clipped from V and 6 bases from J, the junction kept 4 bases outside the gene matches.